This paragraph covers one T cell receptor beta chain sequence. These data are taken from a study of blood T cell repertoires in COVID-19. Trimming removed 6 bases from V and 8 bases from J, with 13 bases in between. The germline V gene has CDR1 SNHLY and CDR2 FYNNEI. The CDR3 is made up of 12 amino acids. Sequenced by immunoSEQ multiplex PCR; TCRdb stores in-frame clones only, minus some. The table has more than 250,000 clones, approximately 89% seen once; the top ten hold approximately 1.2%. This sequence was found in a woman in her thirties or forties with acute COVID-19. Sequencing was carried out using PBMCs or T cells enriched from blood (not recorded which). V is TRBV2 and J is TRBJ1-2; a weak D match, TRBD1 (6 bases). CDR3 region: CASRATGLGYTF. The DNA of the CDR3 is TGTGCCAGCAGGGCCACAGGGTTGGGCTACACCTTC.